A selection of T cell receptor beta chains follows, all from one sample in a study of cytomegalovirus exposure and HLA in healthy donors. Assay used: immunoSEQ multiplex PCR; TCRdb lists only in-frame clones, some missing. The sample yields 150,000 to 200,000 clones, almost 85% seen once. Source material: PBMCs. These receptors were collected from a boy younger than 18 in good health and CMV-seronegative. CDR3s include the opening cysteine and the closing phenylalanine or tryptophan. A D gene is named only where the DNA matches it firmly. Clone size appears in some rows only: once, few, many, or a class for an expanded clone.

d_gene	v_gene	abundance	j_gene	CDR3nt	CDR3aa
TRBD1	TRBV14	.	TRBJ1-2	TGTGCCAGCAGCCCTGCATGGCCGGGCCGAGACAGGGCCGACTATGGCTACACCTTC	CASSPAWPGRDRADYGYTF
.	TRBV11-2	.	TRBJ2-5	TGTGCCAGCAGCCAAGCCCAAGAGACCCAGTACTTC	CASSQAQETQYF
TRBD2	TRBV29-1	once	TRBJ2-1	TGCAGCGTTGGACTAGCGGGAACGGATGAGCAGTTCTTC	CSVGLAGTDEQFF
TRBD2	TRBV2	.	TRBJ2-7	TGTGCCAGCACCGAAGGGACTAGCGGGACTTCTGGGCAGTACTTC	CASTEGTSGTSGQYF
TRBD1	TRBV6-6	.	TRBJ2-1	TGTGCCAGCAGGGAGGACAGGGTTGTCAATGAGCAGTTCTTC	CASREDRVVNEQFF
TRBD1	TRBV5-1	once	TRBJ1-5	TGCGCCAGCAGCTTAGGGACAGGGGAAGGTCAGCCCCAGCATTTT	CASSLGTGEGQPQHF
.	TRBV10-2	once	TRBJ1-2	TGCGCCAGCAGTGAGAGGGGGTGTCGCTACACCTTC	CASSERGCRYTF
TRBD1	TRBV5-1	.	TRBJ2-5	TGCGCCAGCAGCTTGGCAGGGGGCCTGGAGACCCAGTACTTC	CASSLAGGLETQYF
TRBD2	TRBV5-8	.	TRBJ2-7	TGTGCCAGCAGCTTGGGGGGGGGCGAGCAGTACTTC	CASSLGGGEQYF
TRBD1	TRBV28	.	TRBJ1-5	TGTGCCAGCATCCACCAGGGGGACAGCCCTTTTGGACCCCAGCATTTT	CASIHQGDSPFGPQHF
TRBD2	TRBV2	.	TRBJ2-5	TGTGCCAGCACTACTGGGACTAGCGGGGGGGGCGAGACCCAGTACTTC	CASTTGTSGGGETQYF
TRBD1	TRBV4-1	.	TRBJ2-6	TGCGCCAGCAGCCAAGTTGGCGGGACAGGGGTATCTGGGGCCAACGTCCTGACTTTC	CASSQVGGTGVSGANVLTF
.	TRBV7-2	.	TRBJ2-5	TGTGCCAGCAGCCAAGTCGGTGGCGCACGTAAGGGGGAGCCCCAGTACTTC	CASSQVGGARKGEPQYF
.	TRBV2	few	TRBJ2-7	TGTGCCAGCATCGGAGGAAGTCTAGACAAGCAGTACTTC	CASIGGSLDKQYF
TRBD1	TRBV2	.	TRBJ2-5	TGTGCCAGCAGGGTTGGGACAGGGACGGGAGAGCAGTACTTC	CASRVGTGTGEQYF
.	TRBV6-4	.	TRBJ1-1	TGTGCCAGCAGTGAAGGGGAAAACACTGAAGCTTTCTTT	CASSEGENTEAFF
.	TRBV19	.	TRBJ1-1	TGTGCCAGTAGCGAACAGGGTTATGCTGAAGCTTTCTTT	CASSEQGYAEAFF
.	TRBV6-1	few	TRBJ2-1	TGTGCCAGCAGTGACTTACTAGTTGGATTGCCCCGAGAGCAGTTCTTC	CASSDLLVGLPREQFF
.	TRBV6-1	.	TRBJ2-7	TGTGCCAGCAGTCCAAGCTACGAGCAGTACTTC	CASSPSYEQYF
.	TRBV27	.	TRBJ2-1	TGTGCCAGCACCTCTCGGGGGATGTATTACAATGAGCAGTTCTTC	CASTSRGMYYNEQFF
.	TRBV18	.	TRBJ1-1	TGTGCCAGCCTTATGGGGGGGAACACTGAAGCTTTCTTT	CASLMGGNTEAFF
.	TRBV10-3	.	TRBJ1-2	TGTGCCGGTCGTCCAGGGAATCTCTTC	CAGRPGNLF
.	TRBV12-5	.	TRBJ1-2	TGTGCTAGTGGTTTGGTTACAGGGCCAGATGGCTACACCTTC	CASGLVTGPDGYTF
.	TRBV4-1	.	TRBJ2-1	TGCGCCAGCAGCTTTACCCGGGTGGATGAGCAGTTCTTC	CASSFTRVDEQFF
TRBD2	TRBV5-1	.	TRBJ2-7	TGCGCCAGCAGCCTAACTAGCGCCTACGAGCAGTACTTC	CASSLTSAYEQYF